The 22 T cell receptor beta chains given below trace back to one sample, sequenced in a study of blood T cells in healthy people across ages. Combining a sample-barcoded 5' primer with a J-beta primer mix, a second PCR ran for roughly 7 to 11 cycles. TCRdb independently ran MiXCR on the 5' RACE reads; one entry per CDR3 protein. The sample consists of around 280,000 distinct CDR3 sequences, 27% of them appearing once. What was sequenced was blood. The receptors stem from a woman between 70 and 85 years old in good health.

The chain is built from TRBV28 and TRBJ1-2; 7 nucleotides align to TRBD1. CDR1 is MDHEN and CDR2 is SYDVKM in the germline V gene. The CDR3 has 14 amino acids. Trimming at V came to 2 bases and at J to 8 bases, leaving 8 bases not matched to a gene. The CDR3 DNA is TGTGCCAGCAGTTTAGTTGAGGGGGCGAGCGGCTACACCTTC. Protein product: CASSLVEGASGYTF.

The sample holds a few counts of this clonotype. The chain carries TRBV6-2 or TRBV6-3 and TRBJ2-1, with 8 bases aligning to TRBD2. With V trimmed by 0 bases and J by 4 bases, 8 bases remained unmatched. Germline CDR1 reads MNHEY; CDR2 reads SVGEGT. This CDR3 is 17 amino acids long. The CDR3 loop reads CASSYSSRGRYYNEQFF. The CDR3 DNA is TGTGCCAGCAGTTACTCATCTCGCGGGAGGTATTACAATGAGCAGTTCTTC.

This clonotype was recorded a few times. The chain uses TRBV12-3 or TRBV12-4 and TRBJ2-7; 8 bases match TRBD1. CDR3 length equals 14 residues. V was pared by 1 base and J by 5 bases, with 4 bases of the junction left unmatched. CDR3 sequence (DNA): TGTGCCAGCAGTTTAGGACAGGGGTCCCACGAGCAGTACTTC. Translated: CASSLGQGSHEQYF.

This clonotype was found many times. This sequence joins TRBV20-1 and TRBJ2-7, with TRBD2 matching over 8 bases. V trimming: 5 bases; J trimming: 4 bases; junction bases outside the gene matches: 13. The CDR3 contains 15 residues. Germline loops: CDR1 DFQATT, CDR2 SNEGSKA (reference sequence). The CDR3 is CSARGNGRAQYEQYF. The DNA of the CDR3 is TGCAGTGCTCGCGGCAACGGGAGGGCCCAATACGAGCAGTACTTC.

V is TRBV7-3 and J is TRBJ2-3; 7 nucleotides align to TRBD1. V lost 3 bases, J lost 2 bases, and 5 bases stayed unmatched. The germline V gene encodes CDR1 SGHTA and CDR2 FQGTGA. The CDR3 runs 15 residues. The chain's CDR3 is CASSLQGVNTDTQYF. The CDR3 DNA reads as TGTGCCAGCAGCTTGCAGGGGGTAAACACAGATACGCAGTATTTT.

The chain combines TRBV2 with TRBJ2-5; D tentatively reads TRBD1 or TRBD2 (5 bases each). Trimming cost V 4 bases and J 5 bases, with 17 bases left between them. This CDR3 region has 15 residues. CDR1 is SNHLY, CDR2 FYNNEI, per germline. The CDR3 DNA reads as TGTGCCAGCAGTGGGGAATCTGGGGACGAGGAGACCCAGTACTTC. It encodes CASSGESGDEETQYF.

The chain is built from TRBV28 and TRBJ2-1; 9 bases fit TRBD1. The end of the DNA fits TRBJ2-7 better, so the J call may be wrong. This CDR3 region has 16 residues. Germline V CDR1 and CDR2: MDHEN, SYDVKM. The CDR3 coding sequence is TGTGCCAGCAGTTCTACGGGACAGGGATTCTCCTACGAGCAGTACTTC. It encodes CASSSTGQGFSYEQYF.

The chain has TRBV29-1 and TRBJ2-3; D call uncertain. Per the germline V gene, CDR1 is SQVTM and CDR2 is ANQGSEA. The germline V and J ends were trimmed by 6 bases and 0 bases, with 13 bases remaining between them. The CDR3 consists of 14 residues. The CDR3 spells CSVLGTLSTDTQYF. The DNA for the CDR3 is TGCAGCGTCCTTGGAACACTTAGCACAGATACGCAGTATTTT.

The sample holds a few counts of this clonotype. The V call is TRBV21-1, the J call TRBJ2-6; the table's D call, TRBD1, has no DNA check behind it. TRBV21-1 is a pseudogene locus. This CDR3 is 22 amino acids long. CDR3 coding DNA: TGTGCCAGCACCAGACTACCGGGACAGGGTCCCCCCCCCTACTCTGGGGCCAACGTCCTGACTTTC. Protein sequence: CASTRLPGQGPPPYSGANVLTF.

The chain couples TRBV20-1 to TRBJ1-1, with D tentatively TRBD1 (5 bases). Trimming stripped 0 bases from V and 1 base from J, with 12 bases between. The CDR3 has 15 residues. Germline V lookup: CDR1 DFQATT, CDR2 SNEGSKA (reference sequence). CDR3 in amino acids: CSARDISTENTEAFF. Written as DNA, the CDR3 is TGCAGTGCTAGAGATATTTCGACAGAGAACACTGAAGCTTTCTTT.

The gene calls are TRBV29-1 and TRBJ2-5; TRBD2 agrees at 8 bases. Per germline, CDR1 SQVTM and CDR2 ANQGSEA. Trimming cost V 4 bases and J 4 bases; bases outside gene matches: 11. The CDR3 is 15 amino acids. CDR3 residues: CSVAGGGRRRETQYF. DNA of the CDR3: TGCAGCGTTGCAGGAGGCGGGAGGCGGAGAGAGACCCAGTACTTC. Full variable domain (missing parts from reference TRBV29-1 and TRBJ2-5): SAVISQKPSRDICQRGTSLTIQCQVDSQVTMMFWYRQQPGQSLTLIATANQGSEATYESGFVIDKFPISRPNLTFSTLTVSNMSPEDSSIYLCSVAGGGRRRETQYFGPGTRLLVL.

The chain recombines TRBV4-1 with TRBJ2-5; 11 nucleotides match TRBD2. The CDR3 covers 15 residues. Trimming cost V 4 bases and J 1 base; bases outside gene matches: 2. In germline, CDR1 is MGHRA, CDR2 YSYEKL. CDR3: CASSPTSGVQETQYF. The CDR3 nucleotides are TGCGCCAGCAGCCCGACTAGCGGGGTCCAAGAGACCCAGTACTTC.

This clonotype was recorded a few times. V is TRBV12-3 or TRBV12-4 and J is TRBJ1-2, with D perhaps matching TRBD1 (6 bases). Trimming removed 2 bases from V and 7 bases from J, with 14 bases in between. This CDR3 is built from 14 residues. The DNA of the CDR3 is TGTGCCAGCAGTTTATCGGTAGCAGGGGCTGGCTACACCTTC. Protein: CASSLSVAGAGYTF.

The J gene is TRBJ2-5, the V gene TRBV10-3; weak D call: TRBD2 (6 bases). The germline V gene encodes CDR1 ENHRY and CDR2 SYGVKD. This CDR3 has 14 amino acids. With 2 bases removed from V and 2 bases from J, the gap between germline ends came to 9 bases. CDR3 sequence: CAISEGSGQETQYF. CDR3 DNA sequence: TGTGCCATCAGTGAGGGTAGCGGACAAGAGACCCAGTACTTC.

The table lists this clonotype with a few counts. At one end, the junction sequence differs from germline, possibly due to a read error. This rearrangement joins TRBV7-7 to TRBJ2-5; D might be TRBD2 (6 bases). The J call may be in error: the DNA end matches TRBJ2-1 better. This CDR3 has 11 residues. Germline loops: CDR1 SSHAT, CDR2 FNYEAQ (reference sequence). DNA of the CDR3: TGTGCTAGCAGCTCGGGACTTGAGCAGTTCTTC. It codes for CASSSGLEQFF.

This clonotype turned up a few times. CDR3 in DNA: TGTGCCAGCAGTTTGGGGGTAAGGGGCGAGCAGTACTTC. Translation gives CASSLGVRGEQYF. The chain employs TRBV27 and TRBJ2-5; TRBD1 or TRBD2 may be the D gene (5 bases each). TRBJ2-7 matches the DNA end more closely, so the J call is doubtful. This CDR3 is built from 13 residues. Germline V gene lookup returns CDR1 MNHEY and CDR2 SMNVEV (reference sequence).

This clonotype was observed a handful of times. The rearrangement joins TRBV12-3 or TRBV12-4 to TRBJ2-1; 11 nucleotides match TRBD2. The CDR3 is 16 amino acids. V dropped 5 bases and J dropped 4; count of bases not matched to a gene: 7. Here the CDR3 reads CASSRWTSGSYNEQFF. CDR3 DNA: TGTGCCAGCAGTCGTTGGACTAGCGGGTCATACAATGAGCAGTTCTTC.

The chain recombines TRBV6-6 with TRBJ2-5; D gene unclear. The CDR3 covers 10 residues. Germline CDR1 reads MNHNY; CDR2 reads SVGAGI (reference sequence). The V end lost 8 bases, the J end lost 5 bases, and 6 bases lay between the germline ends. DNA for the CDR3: TGTGCCAGCCGGGCGGAGACCCAGTACTTC. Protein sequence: CASRAETQYF.

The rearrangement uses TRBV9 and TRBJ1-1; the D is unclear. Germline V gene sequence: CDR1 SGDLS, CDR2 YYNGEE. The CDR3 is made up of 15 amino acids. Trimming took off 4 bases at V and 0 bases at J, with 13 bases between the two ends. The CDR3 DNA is TGTGCCAGCAGCCCCCGCCCCACAGTGAACACTGAAGCTTTCTTT. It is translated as CASSPRPTVNTEAFF.

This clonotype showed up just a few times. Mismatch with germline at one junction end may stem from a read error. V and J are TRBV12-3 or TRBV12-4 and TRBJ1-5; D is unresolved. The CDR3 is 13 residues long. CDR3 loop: CASSSLGNQPRHF. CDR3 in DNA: TGTGCCAGCAGCAGCCTTGGCAATCAGCCCCGGCATTTT.

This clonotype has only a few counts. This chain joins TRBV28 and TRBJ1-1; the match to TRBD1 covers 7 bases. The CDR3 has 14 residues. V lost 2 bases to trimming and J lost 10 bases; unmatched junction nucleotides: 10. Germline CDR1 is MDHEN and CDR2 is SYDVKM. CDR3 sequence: CASSLDRALVRAFF. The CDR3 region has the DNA TGTGCCAGCAGTTTAGACAGGGCCTTGGTTCGAGCTTTCTTT.

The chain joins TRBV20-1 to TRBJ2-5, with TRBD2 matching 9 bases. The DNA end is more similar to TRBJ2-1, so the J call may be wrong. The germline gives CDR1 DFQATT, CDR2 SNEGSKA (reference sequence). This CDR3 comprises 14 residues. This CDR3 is CSALLAGGGYEQFF. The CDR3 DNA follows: TGCAGTGCCCTGCTTGCGGGAGGGGGCTATGAGCAGTTCTTC.